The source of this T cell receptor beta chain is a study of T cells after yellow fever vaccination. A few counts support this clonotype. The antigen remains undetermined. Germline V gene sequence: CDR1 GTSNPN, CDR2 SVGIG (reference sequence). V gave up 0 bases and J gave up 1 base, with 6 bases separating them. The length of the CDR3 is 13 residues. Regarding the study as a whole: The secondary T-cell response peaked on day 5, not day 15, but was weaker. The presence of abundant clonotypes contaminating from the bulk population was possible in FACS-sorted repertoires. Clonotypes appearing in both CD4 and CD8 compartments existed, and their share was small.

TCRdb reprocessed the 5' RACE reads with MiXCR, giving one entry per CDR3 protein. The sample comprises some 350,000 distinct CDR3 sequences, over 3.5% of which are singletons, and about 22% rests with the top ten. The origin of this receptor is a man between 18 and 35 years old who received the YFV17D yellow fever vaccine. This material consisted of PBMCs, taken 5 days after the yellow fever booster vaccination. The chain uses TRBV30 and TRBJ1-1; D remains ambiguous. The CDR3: CAWSVSWNTEAFF. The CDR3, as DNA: TGTGCCTGGAGTGTATCATGGAACACTGAAGCTTTCTTT.